The 18 T cell receptor beta chains given below trace back to one sample, sequenced in a study of post-analysis software for immune sequencing data. Presence of unique molecular identifiers characterized the TCR beta cDNA libraries. MiXCR was run by TCRdb on the PCR reads, yielding one entry per CDR3 protein. Among approximately 180,000 distinct CDR3 sequences listed, over 25% were seen once. Their antigens are not known. Regarding the study as a whole: Roughly five TRBV segments were significantly more frequent in patients than in controls. TRBV5-6, TRBV5-1 and TRBV20-1 were among these segments.

The sequenced sample was blood. These receptors all stem from a girl aged 10-17 years with multiple sclerosis.

This clonotype appeared a few times. This chain uses TRBV2 with TRBJ1-1, with TRBD1 as a possible D gene (5 bases). Trimming removed 4 bases at V and 3 bases at J, with 12 bases between. Germline V lookup: CDR1 SNHLY, CDR2 FYNNEI. This CDR3 contains 14 residues. The chain's CDR3 is CASSVGTGHTEAFF. The CDR3 region has the DNA TGTGCCAGCAGTGTAGGGACGGGGCACACTGAAGCTTTCTTT.

The V gene is TRBV30, the J gene TRBJ2-7; D tentatively fits TRBD1 or TRBD2 (5 bases each). This CDR3 has 15 amino acids. The germline V gene encodes CDR1 GTSNPN and CDR2 SVGIG (reference sequence). With 2 bases removed from V and 5 bases from J, the gap between germline ends came to 19 bases. Written as DNA, the CDR3 is TGTGCCTGGAGTCAAACACAGGCAAGGGGAGACGAGCAGTACTTC. Its translation: CAWSQTQARGDEQYF.

This clonotype was seen ten or more times. This rearrangement joins TRBV12-3 or TRBV12-4 to TRBJ1-2, with D perhaps TRBD1 (5 bases). Trimming stripped 7 bases from V and 4 bases from J, with 19 bases between. The CDR3 is 15 amino acids. DNA for the CDR3: TGTGCCAGCACCCAACTTGGGGGAAGAGCCTATGGCTACACCTTC. Translated: CASTQLGGRAYGYTF.

The chain carries TRBV30 and TRBJ2-5; 7 bases match TRBD2. The CDR3 extends over 16 amino acids. Germline lookup yields CDR1 GTSNPN and CDR2 SVGIG (reference sequence). Losses at the gene ends were 1 base for V and 5 bases for J; bases not matched to a gene: 13. CDR3 protein: CAWSDLRGDSHETQYF. The CDR3 DNA reads TGTGCCTGGAGTGACCTCCGGGGGGATTCACACGAGACCCAGTACTTC.

This clonotype occurred many times. The chain employs TRBV29-1 and TRBJ2-7; weak D call: TRBD2 (6 bases). Per germline, CDR1 SQVTM and CDR2 ANQGSEA. The CDR3 consists of 12 residues. The V end was cut by 5 bases, the J end by 7 bases, with 15 bases between. The CDR3 DNA follows: TGCAGCGTTCTCGACCGGGGGAAGGAGCAGTACTTC. Protein product: CSVLDRGKEQYF.

This clonotype was seen repeatedly, ten times or more. The chain uses TRBV20-1 and TRBJ2-1; D unresolved. Trimming took 3 bases from V and 2 from J, leaving 11 bases between them. Per germline, CDR1 DFQATT and CDR2 SNEGSKA (reference sequence). This CDR3 region has 14 residues. The CDR3 DNA sequence: TGCAGTGCTAGGGGTCCTGCGGCCTACAATGAGCAGTTCTTC. This encodes CSARGPAAYNEQFF.

This clonotype was recorded only once. The junction does not match germline at one end; this may be a read error. The CDR3 here is CATSRDGTGVMDIRYF. CDR3 nucleotides: TGTGCCACCAGCAGAGATGGGACAGGGGTCATGGACATTCGGTACTTC. The chain combines TRBV15 with TRBJ2-4, with TRBD1 matching 10 bases. The CDR3 covers 16 residues. CDR1 is LNHNV and CDR2 is YYDKDF in the germline V gene (reference sequence). The full variable domain, completed using reference TRBV15 and TRBJ2-4, is DAMVIQNPRYQVTQFGKPVTLSCSQTLNHNVMYWYQQKSSQAPKLLFHYYDKDFNNEADTPDNFQSRRPNTSFCFLDIRSPGLGDTAMYLCATSRDGTGVMDIRYFGAGTRLSVL.

The rearrangement links TRBV3-1 to TRBJ1-1; a weak D match, TRBD1 (5 bases). The germline gives CDR1 LGHDT, CDR2 YNNKEL (reference sequence). This CDR3 is built from 16 residues. Trimming removed 1 base at V and 2 bases at J, with 14 bases between. The CDR3 spells CASSQGRWGGNTEAFF. CDR3 nucleotides: TGTGCCAGCAGCCAAGGAAGGTGGGGGGGAAACACTGAAGCTTTCTTT.

The chain links TRBV29-1 to TRBJ1-1; unclear D gene. V was shortened by 1 base and J by 0 bases, with 6 bases between the two germline ends. The germline gives CDR1 SQVTM, CDR2 ANQGSEA. The CDR3 sequence is 13 residues long. The CDR3 sequence: CSVEGLMNTEAFF. CDR3 sequence (DNA): TGCAGCGTTGAAGGGCTGATGAACACTGAAGCTTTCTTT.

This clonotype was seen ten or more times. The chain links TRBV12-3 or TRBV12-4 to TRBJ2-7; D assignment may be TRBD1 or TRBD2 (5 bases each). The CDR3 has 14 amino acids. Deletions cut 2 bases from V and 4 bases from J, with 12 bases between. CDR3 DNA: TGTGCCAGCAGTTTAAGAGGGGTCCCATACGAGCAGTACTTC. Encoded protein: CASSLRGVPYEQYF.

CDR3 in amino acids: CASSKGALEVATEAFF. The CDR3 DNA reads as TGTGCCAGCAGCAAAGGAGCCCTAGAGGTGGCCACTGAAGCTTTCTTT. The J gene is TRBJ1-1, the V gene TRBV21-1. TRBV21-1 is given as a pseudogene. This CDR3 contains 16 residues.

This clonotype was detected a few times. The gene calls are TRBV12-5 and TRBJ2-1; 11 bases are shared with TRBD2. This CDR3 contains 16 residues. V lost 6 bases and J lost 5; bases outside the gene matches: 9. In germline, CDR1 is LGHNT, CDR2 FRNRAP. In nucleotides, the CDR3 is TGTGCTAGTGGCCTGAATGTAGCGGGAGGGAACAATGAGCAGTTCTTC. Translating it yields CASGLNVAGGNNEQFF.

This clonotype has only a few counts. This chain links TRBV12-3 or TRBV12-4 with TRBJ1-2; 11 positions match TRBD1. CDR3 size: 15 residues. V lost 4 bases to trimming and J lost 5 bases; unmatched junction nucleotides: 6. The CDR3 loop is CASSSRDRGRYGYTF. The CDR3 DNA reads as TGTGCCAGCAGTTCCCGGGACAGGGGGAGGTATGGCTACACCTTC.

V is TRBV28 and J is TRBJ2-5; 7 nucleotides agree with TRBD2. The better agreement between TRBJ2-7 and the DNA end casts doubt on the J call. Germline values: CDR1 MDHEN, CDR2 SYDVKM. The CDR3 totals 14 residues. DNA of the CDR3: TGTGCCAGCAGTCCCTCGAGACTAGCTCTCGAGCAGTACTTC. This encodes CASSPSRLALEQYF.

Sample share makes this clonotype medium-sized. This chain connects TRBV20-1 to TRBJ2-7, with 8 bases aligning to TRBD2. Germline trimming cut 3 bases from V and 3 bases from J; bases unmatched to any gene: 4. Per the germline V gene, CDR1 is DFQATT and CDR2 is SNEGSKA (reference sequence). The CDR3 has 13 residues. CDR3 DNA sequence: TGCAGTGCTAGGGAGACTAGCGACTACGAGCAGTACTTC. This encodes CSARETSDYEQYF.

This clonotype was detected ten times or more. The rearrangement links TRBV29-1 to TRBJ1-2; D unresolved. Per germline, CDR1 SQVTM and CDR2 ANQGSEA. With 7 bases removed from V and 8 bases from J, the gap between germline ends came to 8 bases. There are 9 residues in the CDR3. The CDR3, as DNA: TGCAGCGAAGATCGGGGCTACACCTTC. Amino acids: CSEDRGYTF.

This clonotype was recorded at least ten times. V is TRBV6-5 and J is TRBJ2-1, with D perhaps TRBD1 (5 bases). Per the germline V gene, CDR1 is MNHEY and CDR2 is SVGAGI. The CDR3 consists of 14 residues. The V and J ends lost 8 bases and 0 bases respectively, with 11 bases between them. DNA of the CDR3: TGTGCCAGCGCCAGACAGAGCTCCTACAATGAGCAGTTCTTC. This sequence encodes CASARQSSYNEQFF.

This clonotype was seen repeatedly, ten times or more. This chain links TRBV9 with TRBJ2-5, with a possible D match to TRBD1 (6 bases). This CDR3 is 14 amino acids long. V was clipped by 4 bases and J by 2 bases, with 12 bases between them. Germline V gene lookup returns CDR1 SGDLS and CDR2 YYNGEE. CDR3 protein: CASSSGQIQETQYF. The CDR3 DNA reads TGTGCCAGCAGCTCCGGACAGATTCAAGAGACCCAGTACTTC.